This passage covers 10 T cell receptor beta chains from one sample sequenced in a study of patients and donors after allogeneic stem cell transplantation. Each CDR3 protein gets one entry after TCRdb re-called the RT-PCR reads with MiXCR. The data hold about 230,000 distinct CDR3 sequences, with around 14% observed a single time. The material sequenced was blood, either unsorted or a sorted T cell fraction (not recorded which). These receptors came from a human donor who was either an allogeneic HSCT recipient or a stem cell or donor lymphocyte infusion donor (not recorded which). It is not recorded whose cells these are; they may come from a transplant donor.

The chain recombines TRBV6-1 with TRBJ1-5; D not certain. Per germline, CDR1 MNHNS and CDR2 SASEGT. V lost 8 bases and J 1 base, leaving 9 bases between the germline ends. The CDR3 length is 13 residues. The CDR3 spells CASETGSNQPQHF. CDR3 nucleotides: TGTGCCAGCGAAACTGGCAGCAATCAGCCCCAGCATTTT.

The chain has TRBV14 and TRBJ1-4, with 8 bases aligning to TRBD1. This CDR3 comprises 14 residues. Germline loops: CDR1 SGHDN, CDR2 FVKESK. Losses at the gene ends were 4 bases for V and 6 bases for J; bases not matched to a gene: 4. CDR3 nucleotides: TGTGCCAGCAGCCTGACAGGGGAGGATGAAAAACTGTTTTTT. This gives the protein CASSLTGEDEKLFF.

CDR3 bases: TGTGCCAGCAGCGCAAACAGGGTTAGGAATTCACCCCTCCACTTT. Translated: CASSANRVRNSPLHF. This chain joins TRBV5-6 and TRBJ1-6; D might be TRBD1 (6 bases). Trimming took off 4 bases at V and 7 bases at J, with 15 bases between the two ends. Germline V gene sequence: CDR1 SGHDT, CDR2 YYEEEE. This CDR3 comprises 15 residues.

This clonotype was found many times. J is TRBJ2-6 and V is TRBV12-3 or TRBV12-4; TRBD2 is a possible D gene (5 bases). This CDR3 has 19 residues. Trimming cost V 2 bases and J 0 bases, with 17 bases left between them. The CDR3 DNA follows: TGTGCCAGCAGTTTATCGGGTCGGGGTGTAAGCTCTGGGGCCAACGTCCTGACTTTC. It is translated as CASSLSGRGVSSGANVLTF.

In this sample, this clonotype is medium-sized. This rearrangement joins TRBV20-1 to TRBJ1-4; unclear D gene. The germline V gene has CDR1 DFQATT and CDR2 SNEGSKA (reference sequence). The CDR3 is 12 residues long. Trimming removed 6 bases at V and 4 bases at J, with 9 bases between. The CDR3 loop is CSAGNFNEKLFF. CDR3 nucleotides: TGCAGTGCCGGCAACTTTAATGAAAAACTGTTTTTT.

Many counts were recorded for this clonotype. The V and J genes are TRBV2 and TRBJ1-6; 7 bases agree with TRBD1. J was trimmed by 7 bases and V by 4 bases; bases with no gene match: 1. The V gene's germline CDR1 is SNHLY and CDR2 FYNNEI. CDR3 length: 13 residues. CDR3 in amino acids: CASSGDSNSPLHF. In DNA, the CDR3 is TGTGCCAGCAGTGGGGACAGCAATTCACCCCTCCACTTT.

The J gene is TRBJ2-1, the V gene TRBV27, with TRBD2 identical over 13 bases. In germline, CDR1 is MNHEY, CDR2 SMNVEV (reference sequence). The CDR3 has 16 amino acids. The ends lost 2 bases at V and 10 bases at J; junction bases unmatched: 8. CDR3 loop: CASSLTRLAGGWEQFF. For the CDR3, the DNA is TGTGCCAGCAGTTTAACCCGACTAGCGGGGGGTTGGGAGCAGTTCTTC.

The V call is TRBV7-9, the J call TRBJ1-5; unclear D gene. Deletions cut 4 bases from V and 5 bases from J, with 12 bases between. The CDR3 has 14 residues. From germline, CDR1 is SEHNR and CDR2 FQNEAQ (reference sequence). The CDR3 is CASSSDSPDQPQHF. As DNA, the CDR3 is TGTGCCAGCAGCTCAGACTCCCCCGATCAGCCCCAGCATTTT.

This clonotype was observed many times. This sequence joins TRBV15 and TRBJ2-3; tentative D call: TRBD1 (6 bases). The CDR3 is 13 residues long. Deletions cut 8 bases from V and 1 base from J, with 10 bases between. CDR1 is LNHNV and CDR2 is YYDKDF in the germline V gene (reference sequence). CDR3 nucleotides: TGTGCCACCGGGAAGGGGGGCACAGATACGCAGTATTTT. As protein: CATGKGGTDTQYF.

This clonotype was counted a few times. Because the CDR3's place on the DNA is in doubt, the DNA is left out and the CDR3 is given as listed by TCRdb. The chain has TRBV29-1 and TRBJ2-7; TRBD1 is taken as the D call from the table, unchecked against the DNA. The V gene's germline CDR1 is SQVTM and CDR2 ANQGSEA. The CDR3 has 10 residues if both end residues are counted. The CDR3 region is CSVAFGTGSF.